This TCR beta chain was observed in a study of radiotherapy plus CTLA-4 blockade in lung cancer. The overall study: Patients showed objective responses in about 20% of cases and disease control in 31%. Study-wide findings and caveats: Radiotherapy plus ipilimumab was followed by expansion in blood of tumor-derived TCR clones. Reports identified early blood T cell clone dynamics, with interferon-beta, as the best response predictor.

TCRdb's copy holds only in-frame clones and misses some; the assay was immunoSEQ multiplex PCR. Of over 100,000 clones detected, approximately 90% appear once; the ten largest clones hold roughly 6.9%. Trimming removed 1 base at V and 8 bases at J, with 15 bases between. Germline values: CDR1 SEHNR, CDR2 FQNEAQ (reference sequence). The CDR3 is 14 residues long. As concerns this clone: Its antigen remains unidentified.

This specimen was peripheral blood, taken from a patient treated with radiotherapy plus ipilimumab. This chain connects TRBV7-9 to TRBJ2-7; a possible D gene is TRBD2 (6 bases). The sequence was collected from a human donor with non-small cell lung cancer that progressed on radiotherapy plus ipilimumab. The CDR3 spells CASSLERVPGKQYF. CDR3 DNA: TGTGCCAGCAGCTTAGAGCGGGTGCCCGGAAAGCAGTACTTC.